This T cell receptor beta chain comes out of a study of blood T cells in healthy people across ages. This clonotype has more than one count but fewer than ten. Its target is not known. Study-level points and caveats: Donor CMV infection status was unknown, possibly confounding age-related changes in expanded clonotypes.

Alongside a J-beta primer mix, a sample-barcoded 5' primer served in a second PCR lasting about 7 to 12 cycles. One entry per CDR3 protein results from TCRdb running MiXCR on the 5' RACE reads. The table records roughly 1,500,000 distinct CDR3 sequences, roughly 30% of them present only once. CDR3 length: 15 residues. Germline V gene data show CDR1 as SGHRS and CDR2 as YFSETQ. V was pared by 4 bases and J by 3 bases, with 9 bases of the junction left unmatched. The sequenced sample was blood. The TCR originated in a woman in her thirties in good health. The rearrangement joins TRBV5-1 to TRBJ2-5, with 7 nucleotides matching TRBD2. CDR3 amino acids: CASSLLGLAEETQYF. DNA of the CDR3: TGCGCCAGCAGCCTCCTGGGCCTAGCGGAAGAGACCCAGTACTTC.